The entry that follows covers one T cell receptor beta chain sequence. This sample stems from a study of blood T cell repertoires in COVID-19. Across the study: Italy, Spain and the United States were the sources of the convalescent and acute COVID-19 samples. The analysed material was cDNA or gDNA that came from T cells, B-cell-depleted T cells, or PBMCs.

In the authors' workflow: Amplification of reference gene primers provided the estimated nucleated cell counts. Some clones are missing from TCRdb's copy, which holds only in-frame ones; the method was immunoSEQ multiplex PCR. Clonal size and the V and J genes are those of that table, whereas D and trimming came from the DNA. The data contain about 350,000 clones, around 90% of them singletons. The CDR3 is made up of 15 amino acids. Between the trimmed V and J ends, which lost 4 bases and 3 bases, there was a span of 12 bases. Germline V gives CDR1 ENHRY, CDR2 SYGVKD. Seattle patients were enrolled while actively infected and followed longitudinally.

This chain uses TRBV10-3 with TRBJ1-4; D is ambiguous. The clonotype was recovered from a woman in her sixties with COVID-19, enrolled during active disease. Material for sequencing was peripheral blood. The DNA for the CDR3 is TGTGCCATCAGTGGAGGAGACCTCCCTAATGAAAAACTGTTTTTT. This encodes CAISGGDLPNEKLFF.